These 6 T cell receptor beta chains originate from one sample sequenced in a study of CD8 T cells in Susac syndrome. Random hexamers were used to reverse transcribe about 0.45 to 1 ug of RNA. MiXCR was run by TCRdb on the immunoSEQ multiplex PCR reads, yielding one entry per CDR3 protein. The repertoire holds 120,000 or so distinct CDR3 sequences, with roughly 95% as singletons. The sample comprised CD4+ T cells from PBMCs. All receptors derive from a human donor with Susac syndrome.

J is TRBJ2-2 and V is TRBV25-1; D call uncertain. Trimming stripped 2 bases from V and 2 bases from J, with 6 bases between. The germline CDR1 and CDR2 sequences are MGHDK and SYGVNS. This CDR3 has 14 residues. CDR3 DNA: TGTGCCAGCAGTGAAAGCCATAACACCGGGGAGCTGTTTTTT. This gives the protein CASSESHNTGELFF.

The V and J genes are TRBV4-2 and TRBJ2-4, with 8 bases that match TRBD2. Germline assignment: CDR1 LGHNA and CDR2 YNFKEQ. V lost 1 base to trimming and J lost 6 bases; unmatched junction nucleotides: 8. The CDR3 sequence is 16 residues long. This chain's CDR3 is CASSQGAGGHSNIQYF. CDR3 DNA sequence: TGTGCCAGCAGCCAAGGGGCGGGAGGTCACTCAAACATTCAGTACTTC.

The gene calls are TRBV7-9 and TRBJ1-1; the D gene is possibly TRBD1 (5 bases). Looked up from germline, CDR1 is SEHNR and CDR2 is FQNEAQ (reference sequence). Trimming took off 1 base at V and 0 bases at J, with 9 bases between the two ends. CDR3 length: 15 residues. The CDR3 bases are TGTGCCAGCAGCTTAGGGCCGGGGGTGAACACTGAAGCTTTCTTT. Translation: CASSLGPGVNTEAFF. Full variable domain (remainder filled in from reference TRBV7-9 and TRBJ1-1): DTGVSQNPRHKITKRGQNVTFRCDPISEHNRLYWYRQTLGQGPEFLTYFQNEAQLEKSRLLSDRFSAERPKGSFSTLEIQRTEQGDSAMYLCASSLGPGVNTEAFFGQGTRLTVV.

The chain recombines TRBV7-2 with TRBJ2-1; possibly TRBD1 for D (6 bases). The germline V and J ends were trimmed by 5 bases and 4 bases, with 15 bases remaining between them. Per the germline V gene, CDR1 is SGHTA and CDR2 is FQGNSA. CDR3 length equals 15 residues. This CDR3 reads CASSATGTTYNEQFF. The CDR3 DNA reads as TGTGCCAGCAGCGCAACAGGGACGACATACAATGAGCAGTTCTTC.

This rearrangement joins TRBV28 to TRBJ2-2, with 7 bases that match TRBD1. The V and J ends lost 8 bases and 4 bases, in that order; junction bases with no gene match: 7. The CDR3 contains 14 residues. Germline V gene lookup returns CDR1 MDHEN and CDR2 SYDVKM. The CDR3 protein is CASGVSGGTGELFF. The CDR3, as DNA: TGTGCCAGCGGTGTGTCAGGGGGCACCGGGGAGCTGTTTTTT.

The chain employs TRBV29-1 and TRBJ2-2; D uncertain. The germline V gene has CDR1 SQVTM and CDR2 ANQGSEA. The CDR3 runs 11 residues. V shed 5 bases and J shed 5 bases, with 6 bases lying between them. The CDR3 DNA reads as TGCAGCGTTCAGCGTACCGGGGAGCTGTTTTTT. As protein: CSVQRTGELFF.